The 26 T cell receptor beta chains in this list originate from one sample, sequenced in a study of T cell responses to AZD1222 COVID-19 vaccine. TCRdb's table, derived via immunoSEQ multiplex PCR, lists solely in-frame clones and lacks some. The sample comprises more than 85,000 clones, around 90% of which are singletons, and over 6% rests with the top ten. The sample here was peripheral blood, taken on day 0 of AZD1222 vaccination. These receptors were taken from an adult in good health.

V and J are TRBV7-2 and TRBJ1-5; 7 nucleotides agree with TRBD1. Germline V CDR1 and CDR2: SGHTA, FQGNSA. The CDR3 loop spans 16 amino acids. J gave up 4 bases and V 5 bases, and 11 bases lay outside the gene matches. Written as DNA, the CDR3 is TGTGCCAGCAGCCCCCAAGGGTCAGGGGGGAATCAGCCCCAGCATTTT. Amino acid sequence: CASSPQGSGGNQPQHF.

The chain links TRBV6-2 or TRBV6-3 to TRBJ2-1, with 15 bases fitting TRBD2. Germline V lookup: CDR1 MNHEY, CDR2 SVGEGT. This CDR3 comprises 17 residues. With 2 bases clipped from V and 9 bases from J, the junction kept 8 bases outside the gene matches. The CDR3 loop is CASSYTPGTSGGIEQFF. In DNA form, the CDR3 reads TGTGCCAGCAGTTACACCCCTGGGACTAGCGGGGGGATTGAGCAGTTCTTC.

This clone has more than one count but fewer than ten. V is TRBV6-5 and J is TRBJ2-2; D uncertain. V lost 6 bases, J lost 3 bases, and 2 bases lay in between. CDR3 length: 11 amino acids. CDR1 and CDR2 (germline): MNHEY, SVGAGI. In nucleotides, the CDR3 is TGTGCCAGCAGGTACACCGGGGAGCTGTTTTTT. Its translation is CASRYTGELFF.

The chain carries TRBV6-1 and TRBJ1-5; D gene unclear. With 3 bases removed from V and 9 bases from J, the gap between germline ends came to 6 bases. CDR3 length: 11 amino acids. Germline CDR1 is MNHNS and CDR2 is SASEGT. The DNA of the CDR3 is TGTGCCAGCAGTGAGGGGTCGCCCCAGCATTTT. It yields the protein CASSEGSPQHF.

The V and J genes are TRBV28 and TRBJ2-1; 9 bases agree with TRBD1. Germline CDR1 and CDR2: MDHEN and SYDVKM. The CDR3 spans 16 residues. V was clipped by 4 bases and J by 3 bases; unmatched bases: 7. CDR3 region: CASSSLRDRVYNEQFF. DNA for the CDR3: TGTGCCAGCAGTTCCCTCCGGGACAGGGTCTACAATGAGCAGTTCTTC. The full variable domain, rest sourced from reference TRBV28 and TRBJ2-1, is DVKVTQSSRYLVKRTGEKVFLECVQDMDHENMFWYRQDPGLGLRLIYFSYDVKMKEKGDIPEGYSVSREKKERFSLILESASTNQTSMYLCASSSLRDRVYNEQFFGPGTRLTVL.

This chain connects TRBV9 to TRBJ1-1; D unclear. The CDR3 length is 14 residues. From germline, CDR1 is SGDLS and CDR2 YYNGEE. V gave up 3 bases and J gave up 3 bases, with 12 bases separating them. CDR3 region: CASSELRKYTEAFF. DNA for the CDR3: TGTGCCAGCAGCGAACTTCGGAAGTACACTGAAGCTTTCTTT.

The chain links TRBV19 to TRBJ1-5, with D possibly TRBD1 on 6 matching bases. Deletions cut 4 bases from V and 3 bases from J, with 13 bases between. This CDR3 has 15 amino acids. Germline CDR1 reads LNHDA; CDR2 reads SQIVND (reference sequence). The CDR3 DNA is TGTGCCAGTAGTACAGGGGAGGGGATCAATCAGCCCCAGCATTTT. Protein product: CASSTGEGINQPQHF.

J is TRBJ1-6 and V is TRBV30, with D unclear. V lost 0 bases, J lost 0 bases, and 9 bases lay in between. CDR1 GTSNPN and CDR2 SVGIG come from the germline V gene (reference sequence). The CDR3 consists of 16 residues. CDR3 residues: CAWSVQGSSYNSPLHF. The CDR3 DNA reads as TGTGCCTGGAGTGTACAAGGAAGCTCCTATAATTCACCCCTCCACTTT.

The rearrangement uses TRBV5-6 and TRBJ2-2; weak D call: TRBD1 (6 bases). Per the germline V gene, CDR1 is SGHDT and CDR2 is YYEEEE. The CDR3 is made up of 15 amino acids. The germline V and J ends were trimmed by 4 bases and 7 bases, with 17 bases remaining between them. CDR3 DNA sequence: TGTGCCAGCAGCCTTGGGTTCAACAGGGACGGGGAGCTGTTTTTT. Protein sequence: CASSLGFNRDGELFF.

The gene calls are TRBV30 and TRBJ1-1, with TRBD1 matching over 8 bases. The CDR3 is 12 amino acids. V gave up 5 bases and J gave up 6 bases; unmatched junction bases: 5. CDR1 is GTSNPN, CDR2 SVGIG, per germline (reference sequence). Here the CDR3 DNA reads TGTGCCTGGCAGGGGGCAAAACCTGAAGCTTTCTTT. Translated, it gives CAWQGAKPEAFF.

The rearrangement links TRBV19 to TRBJ1-3, with a possible D match to TRBD1 (6 bases). The V and J ends lost 0 bases and 0 bases respectively, with 12 bases between them. This CDR3 comprises 17 residues. Germline V gene sequence: CDR1 LNHDA, CDR2 SQIVND (reference sequence). The CDR3 here is CASSIDRGGYSGNTIYF. In nucleotides, the CDR3 is TGTGCCAGTAGTATAGACAGGGGAGGCTACTCTGGAAACACCATATATTTT.

This clone was seen a handful of times. J is TRBJ2-1 and V is TRBV10-1; no firm D call. V lost 3 bases, J lost 6 bases, and 12 bases lay in between. CDR1 and CDR2 from the germline V gene are WNHNN and SYGVQD (reference sequence). This CDR3 has 14 amino acids. This CDR3 is CASSDYRIVNEQFF. For the CDR3, the DNA is TGCGCCAGCAGTGACTACCGGATCGTCAATGAGCAGTTCTTC.

The gene calls are TRBV11-2 and TRBJ1-2; 9 bases align to TRBD1. The V segment lost 1 base and the J segment 6 bases; nucleotides outside the gene matches: 3. The V gene's germline CDR1 is SGHAT and CDR2 FQNNGV. This CDR3 contains 14 residues. The CDR3 here is CASSLGRQGDGYTF. The CDR3 DNA reads as TGTGCCAGCAGCTTAGGTAGACAGGGGGATGGCTACACCTTC.

This chain links TRBV3-1 (or the pseudogene TRBV3-2) with TRBJ1-4; 9 bases fit TRBD1. The CDR3 loop spans 15 amino acids. V trimming: 6 bases; J trimming: 3 bases; junction bases outside the gene matches: 5. Germline CDR1 and CDR2: LGHDT and YNNKEL (reference sequence). Written as DNA, the CDR3 is TGTGCCAGCAGAGCGGGACAGGGTTCTAATGAAAAACTGTTTTTT. This encodes CASRAGQGSNEKLFF.

This chain uses TRBV6-5 with TRBJ2-1, with TRBD1 identical over 8 bases. Germline V gives CDR1 MNHEY, CDR2 SVGAGI. This CDR3 comprises 12 residues. With V trimmed by 5 bases and J by 9 bases, 3 bases remained unmatched. CDR3 nucleotides: TGTGCCAGCAGTCAGACAGGGGCTGAGCAGTTCTTC. Protein product: CASSQTGAEQFF.

The V call is TRBV27, the J call TRBJ1-2; D gene uncertain. This CDR3 has 13 amino acids. Trimming pared 3 bases from V and 3 bases from J, leaving 8 bases between. From germline, CDR1 is MNHEY and CDR2 SMNVEV (reference sequence). The CDR3 DNA reads TGTGCCAGCAGTTTGCACGGGGACTATGGCTACACCTTC. Its protein is CASSLHGDYGYTF.

J is TRBJ1-6 and V is TRBV19, with a tentative D call TRBD1 (5 bases). Germline V gives CDR1 LNHDA, CDR2 SQIVND (reference sequence). V was trimmed by 5 bases and J by 10 bases, leaving 15 bases between them. This CDR3 spans 14 amino acids. The CDR3 region has the DNA TGTGCCAGTAGTGCCCGGGACTCGTCCTCACCCCTCCACTTT. It translates to CASSARDSSSPLHF.

The CDR3 DNA follows: TGTGCCAGCAGCCTAGTAGGGCAGGGGAAGCAGGCCGGGGAGCTGTTTTTT. This encodes CASSLVGQGKQAGELFF. The chain carries TRBV7-6 and TRBJ2-2; TRBD1 is a possible D gene (6 bases). CDR1 and CDR2 from the germline V gene are SGHVS and FNYEAQ. The CDR3 is made up of 17 amino acids. Deletions cut 5 bases from V and 6 bases from J, with 22 bases between.

This clone is a singleton in its sample. The genes are TRBV14 and TRBJ2-7; possibly TRBD1 for D (6 bases). V lost 4 bases to trimming and J lost 1 base, with 11 bases between them. The germline gives CDR1 SGHDN, CDR2 FVKESK. CDR3 length: 14 amino acids. The CDR3 DNA sequence: TGTGCCAGCAGCCGGGGGCGGAGGTCCTACGAGCAGTACTTC. Protein sequence: CASSRGRRSYEQYF.

V and J are TRBV6-5 and TRBJ2-7; D might be TRBD1 or TRBD2, each matching 5 bases. Trimming took 7 bases from V and 5 from J, leaving 15 bases between them. The germline CDR1 and CDR2 sequences are MNHEY and SVGAGI. This CDR3 has 13 amino acids. The CDR3 sequence: CASNRDPRHEQYF. The CDR3, as DNA: TGTGCCAGCAATCGGGACCCACGTCACGAGCAGTACTTC.

The chain is built from TRBV6-2 or TRBV6-3 and TRBJ1-2, with 8 bases aligning to TRBD1. Germline values: CDR1 MNHEY, CDR2 SVGEGT. This CDR3 region has 16 residues. J gave up 5 bases and V 2 bases, and 10 bases lay outside the gene matches. The CDR3 sequence is CASSYDVAQGVYGYTF. The CDR3 bases are TGTGCCAGCAGTTACGATGTCGCACAGGGGGTTTATGGCTACACCTTC.

The chain employs TRBV10-3 and TRBJ2-7, with a weak D call TRBD1 (6 bases). The germline CDR1 and CDR2 sequences are ENHRY and SYGVKD. CDR3 length: 13 residues. Trimming shortened V by 8 bases and J by 2 bases, and 13 bases separated the two germline ends. The CDR3 spells CAISTGPTYEQYF. In DNA form, the CDR3 reads TGTGCCATCTCCACAGGGCCCACCTACGAGCAGTACTTC.

The gene calls are TRBV27 and TRBJ1-5, with no clear D. V was cut by 4 bases and J by 3 bases, with 7 bases left in between. The CDR3 covers 13 residues. The germline V gene has CDR1 MNHEY and CDR2 SMNVEV (reference sequence). CDR3 region: CASSSGYNQPQHF. The CDR3 coding sequence is TGTGCCAGCAGTTCAGGATACAATCAGCCCCAGCATTTT.

J is TRBJ2-2 and V is TRBV9; D might be TRBD1 (5 bases). CDR3 length equals 13 residues. Germline V gene sequence: CDR1 SGDLS, CDR2 YYNGEE. With 4 bases removed from V and 6 bases from J, the gap between germline ends came to 10 bases. Here the CDR3 DNA reads TGTGCCAGCAGCAGGGGAACCTCCGGGGAGCTGTTTTTT. Protein: CASSRGTSGELFF.

This clone was seen once. V usage is TRBV30 and J usage is TRBJ1-6; no definite D call. Germline loops: CDR1 GTSNPN, CDR2 SVGIG (reference sequence). The CDR3 loop spans 13 amino acids. The germline V and J ends were trimmed by 0 bases and 7 bases, with 7 bases remaining between them. DNA of the CDR3: TGTGCCTGGAGTGTCACAACAAATTCACCCCTCCACTTT. Translated, it gives CAWSVTTNSPLHF.

The chain carries TRBV27 and TRBJ1-1; TRBD1 matches at 8 bases. The CDR3 runs 16 residues. Unmatched junction bases numbered 14, after V lost 7 bases and J lost 4 bases. CDR1 MNHEY and CDR2 SMNVEV come from the germline V gene (reference sequence). The CDR3 DNA is TGTGCCAGCAAAAGGACAGGGAGTTCTAGGAGCACTGAAGCTTTCTTT. This gives the protein CASKRTGSSRSTEAFF.